A selection of T cell receptor beta chains follows, all from one sample in a study of CD8 T cells in Susac syndrome. MiXCR was run by TCRdb on the immunoSEQ multiplex PCR reads, yielding one entry per CDR3 protein. The sample has 130,000 or so distinct CDR3 sequences, 96% seen once. Sequenced sample: CD4+ T cells from PBMCs. All receptors come from a human donor with Susac syndrome. Both conserved end residues are part of each CDR3. D genes are given only for firm matches. Clone size appears in some rows only: once, few, many, or a class for an expanded clone.

CSARDGRGVLEGPQHF	TGCAGTGCTAGAGATGGTAGGGGGGTCTTGGAAGGGCCCCAGCATTTT	.	.	TRBJ1-5	TRBV20-1
CASSLASPPEQYF	TGTGCCAGCAGTTTAGCGAGTCCCCCGGAGCAGTACTTC	.	.	TRBJ2-7	TRBV12-3/TRBV12-4
CSTRDLGRGNTGELFF	TGCAGTACAAGAGACCTCGGCAGGGGTAATACCGGGGAGCTGTTTTTT	.	.	TRBJ2-2	TRBV20-1
CSVGENYGYTF	TGCAGCGTTGGGGAAAACTATGGCTACACCTTC	.	.	TRBJ1-2	TRBV29-1
CASSLGAVDTQYF	TGTGCCAGCAGTCTCGGGGCGGTGGATACGCAGTATTTT	.	.	TRBJ2-3	TRBV28
CSAPGTNPGGRETQYF	TGCAGTGCACCCGGGACCAACCCCGGAGGGAGAGAGACCCAGTACTTC	.	.	TRBJ2-5	TRBV20-1
CASGLDYSPQHF	TGTGCTAGTGGTTTGGATTACTCGCCCCAGCATTTT	.	.	TRBJ1-5	TRBV12-5
CASSSQGYGTNEKLFF	TGCGCCAGCAGCTCACAGGGTTACGGAACTAATGAAAAACTGTTTTTT	.	.	TRBJ1-4	TRBV5-1
CSATGGTKLFF	TGCAGTGCTACCGGGGGGACAAAACTGTTTTTT	.	.	TRBJ1-4	TRBV20-1
CAWRRDKSNYGYTF	TGTGCCTGGAGACGGGACAAATCTAACTATGGCTACACCTTC	once	.	TRBJ1-2	TRBV30
CASSPWGGNTEAFF	TGTGCCAGCAGTCCTTGGGGGGGGAACACTGAAGCTTTCTTT	once	.	TRBJ1-1	TRBV27
CASSLGNGANVLTF	TGTGCCAGCAGCTTAGGGAACGGGGCCAACGTCCTGACTTTC	few	.	TRBJ2-6	TRBV7-9
CAISEEGLEQYF	TGTGCCATCAGTGAAGAAGGGCTCGAGCAGTACTTC	.	.	TRBJ2-7	TRBV10-3
CASSQDGTNTGELFF	TGCGCCAGCAGTCAGGACGGAACGAACACCGGGGAGCTGTTTTTT	.	.	TRBJ2-2	TRBV5-1
CAISDGNSYEQYF	TGTGCCATCAGTGATGGAAACTCCTACGAGCAGTACTTC	.	.	TRBJ2-7	TRBV10-3
CASRKVGHTYNEQFF	TGTGCCAGCAGAAAAGTCGGGCACACCTACAATGAGCAGTTCTTC	.	.	TRBJ2-1	TRBV3-1
CASSAQTSGSRNEQFF	TGCGCCAGCAGCGCACAGACTAGCGGGAGCAGGAATGAGCAGTTCTTC	.	TRBD2	TRBJ2-1	TRBV5-1
CATSSSFKETQYF	TGTGCCACCAGTAGTAGCTTCAAAGAGACCCAGTACTTC	once	.	TRBJ2-5	TRBV24-1
CSVEGDFLYNEQFF	TGCAGCGTTGAAGGAGACTTCCTCTACAATGAGCAGTTCTTC	.	.	TRBJ2-1	TRBV29-1
CASSPINDGRVGYNEQFF	TGTGCCAGCAGCCCGATCAATGACGGGAGAGTGGGCTACAATGAGCAGTTCTTC	.	.	TRBJ2-1	TRBV3-1
CASSGWKAFF	TGTGCCAGCAGTGGGTGGAAAGCTTTCTTT	.	.	TRBJ1-1	TRBV25-1
CASSQGLDYGYTF	TGCGCCAGCAGCCAGGGACTTGACTATGGCTACACCTTC	.	.	TRBJ1-2	TRBV5-1
CASSSYRDGYTF	TGTGCCAGCAGTTCTTACAGGGACGGCTACACCTTC	.	.	TRBJ1-2	TRBV28
CASSPTPDASSYEQYF	TGTGCCAGCAGTCCCACCCCGGACGCGAGCTCCTACGAGCAGTACTTC	.	.	TRBJ2-7	TRBV6-1
CSAFDLYNEQFF	TGCAGTGCTTTCGACCTTTACAATGAGCAGTTCTTC	.	.	TRBJ2-1	TRBV20-1
CASSSGISTDTQYF	TGTGCCAGCAGCTCGGGGATTAGCACAGATACGCAGTATTTT	.	.	TRBJ2-3	TRBV5-8
CSVDRKGYTF	TGCAGCGTTGACAGGAAAGGCTACACCTTC	.	.	TRBJ1-2	TRBV29-1
CSDSRSTDTQYF	TGCAGCGATAGCAGGAGCACAGATACGCAGTATTTT	.	.	TRBJ2-3	TRBV29-1
CASSLSPATGRHTEAFF	TGTGCCAGCAGCTTGTCTCCCGCGACAGGGCGACACACTGAAGCTTTCTTT	.	TRBD1	TRBJ1-1	TRBV5-4
CSVSTGAYGYTF	TGCAGCGTTTCGACAGGGGCCTATGGCTACACCTTC	.	TRBD1	TRBJ1-2	TRBV29-1
CASSAYHGTSDVRQYF	TGTGCCAGCAGTGCATACCACGGGACTAGCGATGTGAGGCAGTACTTC	.	TRBD2	TRBJ2-7	TRBV25-1
CASSPNVAEQYF	TGTGCCAGCTCCCCTAATGTGGCCGAGCAGTACTTC	.	.	TRBJ2-7	TRBV18
CASSVGNSGNNEQFF	TGTGCCAGCAGCGTAGGAAATAGCGGAAACAATGAGCAGTTCTTC	.	.	TRBJ2-1	TRBV9
CASSHTAYGYTF	TGTGCCAGCAGCCACACAGCCTATGGCTACACCTTC	.	.	TRBJ1-2	TRBV3-1
CASSRLAGLPYF	TGTGCCAGTAGTCGACTAGCGGGTCTCCCTTATTTT	.	TRBD2	TRBJ2-3	TRBV19
CASSLEASQRGYTF	TGTGCCAGCAGCTTAGAGGCCAGTCAGCGGGGCTACACCTTC	.	.	TRBJ1-2	TRBV11-2
CSGVTRSYEQYF	TGCAGTGGGGTGACACGCTCCTACGAGCAGTACTTC	.	.	TRBJ2-7	TRBV20-1
CASSLVPGLAGAEYF	TGTGCCAGCAGTTTAGTACCGGGACTAGCGGGAGCTGAGTACTTC	.	TRBD2	TRBJ2-5	TRBV12-3/TRBV12-4
CSARDPHGDYGYTF	TGCAGTGCTAGAGACCCCCATGGGGACTATGGCTACACCTTC	.	.	TRBJ1-2	TRBV20-1
CASSLRARGVGDNEQFF	TGCGCCAGCAGCTTGAGGGCCAGGGGAGTGGGGGACAATGAGCAGTTCTTC	.	.	TRBJ2-1	TRBV5-1
CASAAGTPPYEQYF	TGCGCCAGCGCCGCGGGGACGCCGCCGTACGAGCAGTACTTC	.	.	TRBJ2-7	TRBV5-1
CASRESRGTDTQYF	TGTGCCAGCAGAGAATCTAGAGGCACAGATACGCAGTATTTT	.	.	TRBJ2-3	TRBV5-4
CASSLRSGDAYTF	TGTGCCAGCAGCTTGAGGTCAGGGGATGCCTACACCTTC	.	.	TRBJ1-2	TRBV5-4
CSVKAYGPRPGDGYTF	TGCAGCGTTAAAGCTTACGGGCCTCGCCCGGGGGATGGCTACACCTTC	.	.	TRBJ1-2	TRBV29-1
CASSPLIAGVGDTQYF	TGTGCCAGCAGTCCGCTGATAGCGGGAGTTGGGGATACGCAGTATTTT	.	TRBD2	TRBJ2-3	TRBV12-3/TRBV12-4
CSVSVSSYNEQFF	TGCAGCGTTTCCGTGAGCTCCTACAATGAGCAGTTCTTC	.	.	TRBJ2-1	TRBV29-1
CASSLGRGSGELFF	TGTGCCAGCAGTTTAGGTCGGGGGTCCGGGGAGCTGTTTTTT	.	.	TRBJ2-2	TRBV12-3/TRBV12-4
CASSLGGDEQFF	TGCGCCAGCAGCTTGGGAGGGGACGAGCAGTTCTTC	few	.	TRBJ2-1	TRBV5-1